This T cell receptor (beta chain) was sequenced during a study of regulatory T cells in long-lasting Graves disease (dated by TCRdb to the early 2020s). At the level of the whole study: In the newly diagnosed Graves' disease group, patients had been taking antithyroid drugs for less than 3 months. Patients with persistent Graves' disease were compared with patients with newly diagnosed Graves' disease using TCR sequencing and RNA sequencing of peripheral blood. The study took place in China and was registered as a clinical trial. TCR sequencing covered roughly 13 persistent and 20 newly diagnosed Graves' disease patients, about 35 samples in total.

Interpreted using the paper, the time point label stands for: newly diagnosed GD, antithyroid drugs for less than 3 months. RNA was extracted from PBMCs in TRIzol for both TCR sequencing and RNA sequencing. The diagnosis of Graves' disease was made according to American Thyroid Association guidelines. Patients for the study were recruited at an endocrinology department in Xi'an, China. Each patient gave approximately 10 milliliters of peripheral blood, collected in an EDTA anticoagulant tube. Ficoll Paque Plus density gradient separation was used to isolate PBMCs, and no additional T cell sorting was done. An Agilent 2100 Bioanalyzer and agarose gel were used to assess RNA quality, and a NanoDrop 2000 was used to measure RNA concentration. What the research found in general, with its limitations: Sequencing and analysis were limited to the TCR beta chain. Because the primary lesion, thyroid tissue, could not be accessed, the study looked at peripheral blood alone. Persistent Graves' disease patients showed lower TCR Shannon entropy and fewer highly expanded clones than newly diagnosed patients, suggesting clonal expansion. The authors acknowledged the small sample size as a limitation that may reduce accuracy. A larger number of public clonotypes was shared among persistent patients (about 2,700) than among newly diagnosed patients (about 990).

As to this clonotype: The target of this receptor is not known. The sample holds no much larger clone one base away, and base qualities are not on file.

Library preparation used multiplex PCR. These reads were obtained on an Illumina HiSeq 4000. iRepertoire HTBI primers and Arm-PCR amplification of CDR3 regions were used to construct TCR beta libraries. PCR products were gel purified before sequencing. On the study's bioinformatics: Gene usage analysis of CDR3 amino acid clonotypes used the 50 to 70 TRBV and approximately 13 TRBJ segments found across samples. COPE and FqMerger were used to merge the filtered high-quality paired reads into contigs. BLAST was used to align contigs to IMGT TRBV, TRBD and TRBJ reference genes, and CDR3 was defined according to IMGT. Highly expanded clones were defined as clonotypes with a frequency above 0.1%. Shannon entropy was used to measure repertoire diversity, and the Gini coefficient was used to measure V-J evenness. Clonotypes shared by more than one individual were considered public. TCRdb trimmed the raw reads at Q25, called clones with MiXCR and kept productive beta chains. Entries that share a CDR3 protein sequence are merged under the most common genes and DNA. The V and J calls were not made by the authors but by TCRdb's processing. Recorded for this sample are fewer than 650,000 distinct CDR3 sequences; roughly 15% of them occurred a single time. Around 19% of the sample comes from the top ten.

These data also featured in a second study, about T cells in Graves' hyperthyroidism and ophthalmopathy. The second source states: Stable Graves' hyperthyroidism was defined as no progression to ophthalmopathy during 18 months of follow-up. Hyperthyroidism patients were aged 18 to 65 years and newly diagnosed, with disease duration of less than 2 months. Patients with uncontrolled infections, other autoimmune diseases, pregnancy or lactation were excluded. Clinical symptoms, serum thyroxine and TRAb, thyroid ultrasound, and orbital computed tomography formed the basis for the diagnoses. The first round of RT-PCR for the TCR CDR3 was performed with the HTBI primer set and the Qiagen OneStep RT-PCR kit. Most expanded thyroid clonotypes (frequency above 0.001) were also detected in blood, suggesting blood repertoires may reflect thyroid immune responses. A 13 V-J signature model separated ophthalmopathy from stable hyperthyroidism, with around 90% sensitivity and 81.08% specificity in cross-validation and 80%/75% in testing. During validation, the model predicted progression to ophthalmopathy a median of about 5.9 months ahead of onset, with almost 71% sensitivity and roughly 72% specificity. A discovery cohort of about 100 patients, roughly 43 with Graves' ophthalmopathy and approximately 55 with stable Graves' hyperthyroidism, was used to find distinguishing TCR V-J signatures. Prospective prediction of ophthalmopathy was tested in an independent validation cohort of about 19 hyperthyroidism patients and 15 to 17 patients who later progressed to ophthalmopathy. The 85 to 100 discovery patients were randomly split 7:3 into training and test sets. Thyroid tissue and blood T-cell repertoires from more than five Graves' hyperthyroidism patients were also compared in the study. Once sampling was done, hyperthyroidism patients were given methimazole at a starting dose of 30 mg daily, whereas ophthalmopathy patients were given high-dose intravenous methylprednisolone. Libraries were constructed in a second round of multiplex PCR, after which size selection and purification were carried out. Paired-end sequencing of the libraries was performed with 100 bp reads on an Illumina HiSeq2000. Raw data were processed with SOAPnuke, discarding reads with adapters, uncalled bases, mean Phred below 15, or no exact constant-primer or identifier match. High-quality paired reads were merged with COPE v1.2.5, and unique nucleotide sequences were defined as clonotypes. MiTCR v1.1 was used to align clonotypes to the IMGT TRBV, TRBD and TRBJ reference segments. The analysis was restricted to V-J combinations with a frequency above 0.0001, which together covered 99.2% of the repertoires. A TCS score was defined as the ratio between F50 (clonal expansion) and ExV (chaos), using BLOSUM62-based TCRdist between CDR3 peptides within each V-J. Welch's t-statistics and random forest reduced several hundred V-J features to 13, which were used in a naive Bayes classifier (R e1071). No statistical method was used to fix the sample size in advance, and group allocation was not hidden from the investigators. TCR Vbeta CDR3 sequencing of some 140 peripheral blood samples (43 ophthalmopathy, 75 or so hyperthyroidism and some 17 progressor patients) is reported in the paper.

The sequenced sample was peripheral blood mononuclear cells (PBMCs), obtained at new diagnosis, from a patient treated with antithyroid drugs. The sequence was collected from a woman in her 30s with Graves disease. Donor details come from another sample of the same person, matched by shared clones.

The CDR3 reads CASSRGGEEKLFF. The base sequence is TGTGCCAGCAGCCGGGGAGGGGAAGAAAAACTGTTTTTT. This receptor chain uses TRBV3-1 and TRBJ1-4, and possibly TRBD1, on 5 matching bases. Taken from the germline V gene (reference sequence), the CDR1 and CDR2 loops are LGHDT and YNNKEL. The CDR3 sequence holds 13 residues, the cysteine and phenylalanine included. The CDR3 DNA has 39 bases and is translated from base 1. V drops 4 bases and J drops 8 bases, leaving 11 bases in between. The reference TRBV3-1 and TRBJ1-4 proteins fill in what lies around the CDR3, so the full variable domain reads DTAVSQTPKYLVTQMGNDKSIKCEQNLGHDTMYWYKQDSKKFLKIMFSYNNKELIINETVPNRFSPKSPDKAHLNLHINSLELGDSAVYFCASSRGGEEKLFFGSGTQLSVL.